What follows describes a single TCR beta chain. Germline lookup yields CDR1 LNHNV and CDR2 YYDKDF (reference sequence). After removal of 2 bases from V and 5 bases from J, the junction contained 3 bases not matched to a gene. CDR3 size: 15 residues. Amplified regions were TCR beta CDR3 sequences from RNA transcripts. In the first-round RT-PCR of the TCR CDR3, the HTBI primer set was used. One entry per CDR3 protein results from TCRdb running MiXCR on the multiplex PCR reads. The sample records more than 250,000 distinct CDR3 sequences, approximately 16% being singletons. The record originates from a study of T cells in Graves' hyperthyroidism and ophthalmopathy.

The chain carries TRBV15 and TRBJ2-2; 9 nucleotides line up with TRBD1. The TCR comes from a woman between 45 and 60 years old with Graves' hyperthyroidism that later progressed to Graves' ophthalmopathy. The sample consisted of blood. The CDR3 here is CATSRSGTGTGELFF. CDR3 nucleotides: TGTGCCACCAGCAGATCCGGGACAGGGACCGGGGAGCTGTTTTTT.